Listed here are 18 T cell receptor beta chains from one sample, sequenced in a study of OX40 agonist ivuxolimab in advanced cancers. Assay: immunoSEQ multiplex PCR; the TCRdb copy retains only in-frame clones and omits some. The repertoire has 65,000 or so clones, approximately 88% of them found once; the top ten carry roughly 2.3%. The source material was CD4+ or CD8+ T cells sorted from blood, sampled in a trial of the OX40 agonist ivuxolimab. The source is an adult with an advanced solid tumor such as melanoma, head and neck, liver or kidney cancer.

This chain connects TRBV18 to TRBJ1-4; 9 positions agree with TRBD1. Germline V gene data show CDR1 as KGHSH and CDR2 as LQKENI. Germline trimming cut 5 bases from V and 7 bases from J; bases unmatched to any gene: 5. The CDR3 covers 14 residues. CDR3 sequence (DNA): TGTGCCAGCTCAACCGGGACAGGGAGTGAAAAACTGTTTTTT. It codes for CASSTGTGSEKLFF.

The rearrangement uses TRBV6-1 and TRBJ1-4; tentative D call: TRBD1 (6 bases). Germline CDR1 MNHNS, CDR2 SASEGT. The CDR3 is 15 residues long. V dropped 7 bases and J dropped 4 bases, with 16 bases sitting between them. CDR3 coding DNA: TGTGCCAGCACTCCGTCGGGGGCTAGTAATGAAAAACTGTTTTTT. Its translation: CASTPSGASNEKLFF.

The chain combines TRBV30 with TRBJ2-3, with D possibly TRBD2 on 6 matching bases. Germline V CDR1 and CDR2: GTSNPN, SVGIG (reference sequence). The V end was cut by 1 base, the J end by 0 bases, with 11 bases between. CDR3 length: 15 residues. The CDR3 is CAWSGGGTSTDTQYF. The CDR3, as DNA: TGTGCCTGGAGTGGGGGCGGGACTAGCACAGATACGCAGTATTTT.

The genes are TRBV9 and TRBJ1-3; D remains ambiguous. This CDR3 spans 16 amino acids. Germline CDR1 and CDR2: SGDLS and YYNGEE. Trimming took 0 bases from V and 4 from J, leaving 14 bases between them. The DNA of the CDR3 is TGTGCCAGCAGCGTAGACGTCCAGTTAGCAGGAAACACCATATATTTT. Amino acids: CASSVDVQLAGNTIYF.

Here the CDR3 DNA reads TGTGCCAGCACTCTAATAGAGGCTGCTAAAGAGACCCAGTACTTC. Encoded protein: CASTLIEAAKETQYF. The chain links TRBV2 to TRBJ2-5; D unresolved. The CDR3 is 15 residues long. Trimming left V 7 bases short and J 3 bases short, with 18 bases between. Germline CDR1 and CDR2: SNHLY and FYNNEI.

DNA of the CDR3: TGTGCCAGCAGCTTAAGGGGCCCGGGACAGGGGACCACTGAAGCTTTCTTT. Its protein is CASSLRGPGQGTTEAFF. The chain has TRBV7-3 and TRBJ1-1, with 10 nucleotides matching TRBD1. CDR1 is SGHTA, CDR2 FQGTGA, per germline. This CDR3 is 17 amino acids long. Losses at the gene ends were 1 base for V and 4 bases for J; bases not matched to a gene: 9.

This chain joins TRBV6-5 and TRBJ2-7; a possible D gene is TRBD1 (7 bases). Germline loops: CDR1 MNHEY, CDR2 SVGAGI. The ends were cut back, 4 bases at V and 6 bases at J, with 19 bases in the middle. The CDR3 sequence is 15 residues long. The CDR3 DNA reads TGTGCCAGCAGTTCCCTGCAATACCAGGGGGGCGAGCAGTACTTC. It is translated as CASSSLQYQGGEQYF.

The rearrangement uses TRBV7-9 and TRBJ2-1; 8 bases match TRBD1. V was clipped by 6 bases and J by 5 bases; unmatched bases: 6. The CDR3 extends over 14 amino acids. Germline CDR1 reads SEHNR; CDR2 reads FQNEAQ (reference sequence). The DNA of the CDR3 is TGTGCCAGCAGTAGGGGACAGGTAAACAATGAGCAGTTCTTC. Its translation: CASSRGQVNNEQFF. The whole variable domain, remainder taken from reference TRBV7-9 and TRBJ2-1, is DTGVSQNPRHKITKRGQNVTFRCDPISEHNRLYWYRQTLGQGPEFLTYFQNEAQLEKSRLLSDRFSAERPKGSFSTLEIQRTEQGDSAMYLCASSRGQVNNEQFFGPGTRLTVL.

The V call is TRBV18, the J call TRBJ2-7; no firm D call. The V gene's germline CDR1 is KGHSH and CDR2 LQKENI. The CDR3 is made up of 13 amino acids. Trimming pared 1 base from V and 3 bases from J, leaving 7 bases between. The CDR3 DNA sequence: TGTGCCAGCTCACCACGAGTTAACTACGAGCAGTACTTC. Protein product: CASSPRVNYEQYF. The full variable domain, with the rest looked up from reference TRBV18 and TRBJ2-7, is NAGVMQNPRHLVRRRGQEARLRCSPMKGHSHVYWYRQLPEEGLKFMVYLQKENIIDESGMPKERFSAEFPKEGPSILRIQQVVRGDSAAYFCASSPRVNYEQYFGPGTRLTVT.

This clone was counted only a few times. The chain has TRBV7-8 and TRBJ1-5; D gene unclear. Between the trimmed V and J ends, which lost 1 base and 7 bases, there was a span of 17 bases. In germline, CDR1 is SGHVS, CDR2 FQNEAQ. The length of the CDR3 is 16 residues. The CDR3 DNA reads as TGTGCCAGCAGCTTAGATCGGGTACCATCAGGACAGCCCCAGCATTTT. Translating gives CASSLDRVPSGQPQHF. Combining the CDR3 with reference TRBV7-8 and TRBJ1-5 gives the whole variable domain GAGVSQSPRYKVAKRGQDVALRCDPISGHVSLFWYQQALGQGPEFLTYFQNEAQLDKSGLPSDRFFAERPEGSVSTLKIQRTQQEDSAVYLCASSLDRVPSGQPQHFGDGTRLSIL.

V and J are TRBV7-3 and TRBJ2-5, with D possibly called TRBD1 or TRBD2 (5 bases each). Germline assignment: CDR1 SGHTA and CDR2 FQGTGA. The CDR3 is 17 residues long. V gave up 1 base and J gave up 7 bases, with 22 bases separating them. The CDR3 loop is CASSLIASRGGGGTQYF. CDR3 sequence (DNA): TGTGCCAGCAGCTTAATAGCTTCACGGGGCGGAGGAGGGACCCAGTACTTC.

This clone was seen a handful of times. The chain joins TRBV6-1 to TRBJ2-1; D is uncertain. The CDR3 contains 13 residues. Per the germline V gene, CDR1 is MNHNS and CDR2 is SASEGT. V was clipped by 6 bases and J by 5 bases, with 11 bases between them. CDR3 in DNA: TGTGCCAGCAGAGGGCAAAAGAACAATGAGCAGTTCTTC. Its translation is CASRGQKNNEQFF.

The chain is built from TRBV19 and TRBJ1-1; 8 positions agree with TRBD1. With V trimmed by 9 bases and J by 5 bases, 8 bases remained unmatched. The CDR3 runs 13 residues. Germline CDR1 and CDR2: LNHDA and SQIVND (reference sequence). In DNA, the CDR3 is TGTGCCAGCCCAACAGGGGGAGGAACTGAAGCTTTCTTT. This encodes CASPTGGGTEAFF.

This clone was counted a single time. The chain links TRBV19 to TRBJ1-4; 10 bases agree with TRBD1. The CDR3 totals 15 residues. V lost 9 bases and J lost 8; bases outside the gene matches: 12. Per the germline V gene, CDR1 is LNHDA and CDR2 is SQIVND (reference sequence). In DNA, the CDR3 is TGTGCCAGCCGAGAGGGGGGACAGGGGACGGAAAAACTGTTTTTT. Translation gives CASREGGQGTEKLFF.

This clone showed up just once. V is TRBV7-2 and J is TRBJ2-1, with D perhaps TRBD1 (6 bases). Germline V gene data show CDR1 as SGHTA and CDR2 as FQGNSA. Trimming left V 5 bases short and J 4 bases short, with 15 bases between. The CDR3 runs 15 residues. CDR3: CASSPAGTRYNEQFF. The CDR3 bases are TGTGCCAGCAGCCCCGCCGGGACAAGATACAATGAGCAGTTCTTC.

CDR3 DNA: TGCGCCAGCAGCCAGGGGACTAGCAGAGAGACCCAGTACTTC. Translating gives CASSQGTSRETQYF. The rearrangement uses TRBV5-1 and TRBJ2-5, with 9 bases lining up with TRBD2. The junction had 5 bases not matched to a gene; V was cut back by 4 bases and J by 4 bases. This CDR3 region has 14 residues. The germline CDR1 and CDR2 sequences are SGHRS and YFSETQ.

The chain joins TRBV7-3 to TRBJ2-3; 8 bases agree with TRBD1. The junction had 7 bases not matched to a gene; V was cut back by 5 bases and J by 3 bases. Germline-derived CDR1 and CDR2 are SGHTA and FQGTGA. This CDR3 has 15 residues. The CDR3 DNA is TGTGCCAGCAGCGCAACAGGGGGTAGTACAGATACGCAGTATTTT. As protein: CASSATGGSTDTQYF.

This clone appeared once. This rearrangement joins TRBV6-1 to TRBJ1-5; D not resolved. The CDR3 runs to 14 residues. V was pared by 4 bases and J by 2 bases, with 9 bases between. Germline V gene lookup returns CDR1 MNHNS and CDR2 SASEGT. The CDR3 sequence: CASSVTIGNQPQHF. DNA for the CDR3: TGTGCCAGCAGTGTTACGATAGGCAATCAGCCCCAGCATTTT.